One sample yielded the 27 T cell receptor beta chains listed below, sequenced in a study of blood T cell repertoires in COVID-19. Data came from immunoSEQ multiplex PCR; TCRdb stores just in-frame clones and leaves some out. The sample consists of over 100,000 clones, around four fifths of them appearing once. Specimen: peripheral blood. The receptors stem from a man aged 55 to 70 with acute or convalescent COVID-19.

The gene calls are TRBV6-5 and TRBJ1-5; 11 positions agree with TRBD1. Germline CDR1 reads MNHEY; CDR2 reads SVGAGI. This CDR3 region has 15 residues. J lost 6 bases, V lost 6 bases, and 7 bases had no gene match. The CDR3: CASRVGQGDSQPQHF. The CDR3 DNA reads as TGTGCCAGCAGAGTGGGACAGGGGGATTCTCAGCCCCAGCATTTT.

The chain joins TRBV5-1 to TRBJ2-2, with D perhaps matching TRBD1 (6 bases). The length of the CDR3 is 15 residues. The V end was cut by 4 bases, the J end by 8 bases, with 18 bases between. The germline gives CDR1 SGHRS, CDR2 YFSETQ. The DNA of the CDR3 is TGCGCCAGCAGCGGGGCAGGGGTCGTACAGGGGGAGCTGTTTTTT. This encodes CASSGAGVVQGELFF.

The chain links TRBV7-9 to TRBJ2-3; maybe TRBD2 (7 bases). V was pared by 5 bases and J by 1 base, with 16 bases between. The length of the CDR3 is 16 residues. Looked up from germline, CDR1 is SEHNR and CDR2 is FQNEAQ (reference sequence). CDR3 DNA sequence: TGTGCCAGCAGCCCGCTTAGGGGGGGAGGCACAGATACGCAGTATTTT. Translation gives CASSPLRGGGTDTQYF.

This chain links TRBV4-1 with TRBJ2-5; 9 bases are a match to TRBD1. The CDR3 spans 14 residues. The V segment lost 6 bases and the J segment 1 base; nucleotides outside the gene matches: 3. Germline CDR1 is MGHRA and CDR2 is YSYEKL. CDR3 sequence: CASSPTGGQETQYF. The CDR3 bases are TGCGCCAGCAGTCCGACAGGGGGCCAAGAGACCCAGTACTTC.

The V call is TRBV6-1, the J call TRBJ2-7; 7 nucleotides align to TRBD1. The CDR3 sequence is 15 residues long. Trimming removed 3 bases from V and 2 bases from J; junction bases left unmatched: 7. CDR1 is MNHNS, CDR2 SASEGT, per germline. Here the CDR3 DNA reads TGTGCCAGCAGTGACCCGACAGGGTTCACCTACGAGCAGTACTTC. Amino acids: CASSDPTGFTYEQYF.

This clone has just a few counts. This chain joins TRBV28 and TRBJ2-7; D not certain. Between the trimmed V and J ends, which lost 1 base and 1 base, there was a span of 14 bases. This CDR3 comprises 16 residues. Germline V lookup: CDR1 MDHEN, CDR2 SYDVKM. The CDR3 spells CASSLSWAGTSYEQYF. CDR3 in DNA: TGTGCCAGCAGTTTATCTTGGGCAGGAACTTCCTACGAGCAGTACTTC.

This clone occurred a few times. The CDR3 spells CASSPRLARDNSEQYF. CDR3 sequence (DNA): TGTGCCAGCTCCCCTAGACTAGCGAGAGATAATAGCGAGCAGTACTTC. The chain couples TRBV18 to TRBJ2-7, with TRBD2 matching over 8 bases. V lost 6 bases and J lost 6; bases outside the gene matches: 16. Germline V gene sequence: CDR1 KGHSH, CDR2 LQKENI. CDR3 size: 16 residues.

A few counts support this clone. The chain carries TRBV11-1 and TRBJ1-1; D gene ambiguous. Between the trimmed V and J ends, which lost 8 bases and 5 bases, there was a span of 18 bases. The CDR3 is made up of 14 amino acids. CDR1 and CDR2 from the germline V gene are SGHAT and FQDESV (reference sequence). The CDR3 loop reads CASELIAGRTEAFF. In DNA, the CDR3 is TGTGCCAGCGAGTTGATAGCGGGAAGGACTGAAGCTTTCTTT. Combining the CDR3 with reference TRBV11-1 and TRBJ1-1 gives the whole variable domain EAEVAQSPRYKITEKSQAVAFWCDPISGHATLYWYRQILGQGPELLVQFQDESVVDDSQLPKDRFSAERLKGVDSTLKIQPAELGDSAMYLCASELIAGRTEAFFGQGTRLTVV.

The V gene is TRBV11-3, the J gene TRBJ1-1, with D maybe TRBD1 (6 bases). CDR3 length equals 13 residues. V was pared by 3 bases and J by 5 bases, with 10 bases between. Germline V gene sequence: CDR1 SGHNT, CDR2 YENEEA. In DNA, the CDR3 is TGTGCCAGCAGCTTCAGGGGAGGGACTGAAGCTTTCTTT. Protein sequence: CASSFRGGTEAFF.

The chain uses TRBV11-3 and TRBJ2-7, with D hard to call. The germline V and J ends were trimmed by 8 bases and 7 bases, with 18 bases remaining between them. Germline CDR1 and CDR2: SGHNT and YENEEA. The CDR3 is 13 residues long. Here the CDR3 DNA reads TGTGCCAGCGGTCCCATTTATTTGAGGGAGCAGTACTTC. Translated, it gives CASGPIYLREQYF.

This clone was counted a few times. The genes are TRBV7-3 and TRBJ2-3, with 11 positions matching TRBD2. Germline lookup yields CDR1 SGHTA and CDR2 FQGTGA. Trimming at V came to 5 bases and at J to 3 bases, leaving 7 bases not matched to a gene. The CDR3 covers 16 residues. This chain's CDR3 is CASSGLTSGSTDTQYF. CDR3 DNA sequence: TGTGCCAGCAGCGGGCTAACTAGCGGGAGTACAGATACGCAGTATTTT.

The rearrangement uses TRBV25-1 and TRBJ1-3; 7 bases line up with TRBD1. This CDR3 has 13 residues. Germline V gives CDR1 MGHDK, CDR2 SYGVNS. The junction had 6 bases not matched to a gene; V was cut back by 10 bases and J by 3 bases. The DNA of the CDR3 is TGTGCCACCCGTAGACAGGGTGGAAACACCATATATTTT. Amino acid sequence: CATRRQGGNTIYF.

CDR3: CSVKGTGANYGYTF. The CDR3 bases are TGCAGCGTAAAGGGGACAGGGGCTAACTATGGCTACACCTTC. V and J are TRBV29-1 and TRBJ1-2; 10 bases map to TRBD1. Germline V gene data show CDR1 as SQVTM and CDR2 as ANQGSEA. The CDR3 has 14 amino acids. V lost 6 bases, J lost 0 bases, and 4 bases stayed unmatched.

The chain recombines TRBV21-1 with TRBJ1-1; the DNA was not used to check the table's D call, TRBD1. TRBV21-1 is deemed a pseudogene. CDR3 length: 15 amino acids. This chain's CDR3 is CASSKRGGGSPEAFF. CDR3 bases: TGTGCCAGCAGCAAAAGAGGGGGCGGAAGTCCTGAAGCTTTCTTT.

J is TRBJ2-1 and V is TRBV9; 16 bases fit TRBD2. The germline V gene encodes CDR1 SGDLS and CDR2 YYNGEE. V was clipped by 5 bases and J by 7 bases; unmatched bases: 3. The CDR3 has 15 residues. CDR3 sequence reads: CASSVGLAGGNEQFF. The CDR3 nucleotides read TGTGCCAGCAGTGTGGGACTAGCGGGAGGGAATGAGCAGTTCTTC. Complete variable domain (other parts from reference TRBV9 and TRBJ2-1): DSGVTQTPKHLITATGQRVTLRCSPRSGDLSVYWYQQSLDQGLQFLIQYYNGEERAKGNILERFSAQQFPDLHSELNLSSLELGDSALYFCASSVGLAGGNEQFFGPGTRLTVL.

This clone came up a few times. The chain carries TRBV11-2 and TRBJ1-2; 8 positions agree with TRBD1. This CDR3 has 13 amino acids. V lost 0 bases to trimming and J lost 10 bases; unmatched junction nucleotides: 4. Germline CDR1 is SGHAT and CDR2 is FQNNGV. The CDR3 nucleotides read TGTGCCAGCAGCTTAGATCAACAGGGGGTCTACACCTTC. Translation gives CASSLDQQGVYTF.

This sequence joins TRBV5-1 and TRBJ2-6; D perhaps matches TRBD1 (5 bases). Trimming left V 2 bases short and J 0 bases short, with 9 bases between. The V gene's germline CDR1 is SGHRS and CDR2 YFSETQ. The CDR3 runs to 16 residues. This chain's CDR3 is CASSFTGVSGANVLTF. Here the CDR3 DNA reads TGCGCCAGCAGCTTTACAGGCGTCTCTGGGGCCAACGTCCTGACTTTC.

The chain is built from TRBV27 and TRBJ2-1, with D perhaps matching TRBD2 (6 bases). CDR1 is MNHEY, CDR2 SMNVEV, per germline (reference sequence). This CDR3 region has 15 residues. The ends were cut back, 5 bases at V and 7 bases at J, with 18 bases in the middle. The CDR3 sequence: CASSPVRGRTNEQFF. In DNA form, the CDR3 reads TGTGCCAGCAGTCCCGTTAGAGGGAGGACAAATGAGCAGTTCTTC.

This chain joins TRBV7-3 and TRBJ1-1; 9 nucleotides match TRBD1. The germline V gene encodes CDR1 SGHTA and CDR2 FQGTGA. V was clipped by 5 bases and J by 5 bases; unmatched bases: 9. This CDR3 comprises 15 residues. The CDR3, as DNA: TGTGCCAGCAGCCCTTCTCCCGGGACAGGGACTGAAGCTTTCTTT. Translation gives CASSPSPGTGTEAFF. The whole variable domain, remainder taken from reference TRBV7-3 and TRBJ1-1, is GAGVSQTPSNKVTEKGKYVELRCDPISGHTALYWYRQSLGQGPEFLIYFQGTGAADDSGLPNDRFFAVRPEGSVSTLKIQRTERGDSAVYLCASSPSPGTGTEAFFGQGTRLTVV.

This clone was picked up a small number of times. In DNA form, the CDR3 reads TGTGCCACCCAGACAGGGAATAATTCACCCCTCCACTTT. Protein: CATQTGNNSPLHF. V usage is TRBV10-3 and J usage is TRBJ1-6; 7 bases match TRBD1. V lost 10 bases and J lost 5; bases outside the gene matches: 5. Germline V gene data show CDR1 as ENHRY and CDR2 as SYGVKD. This CDR3 contains 13 residues.

The chain has TRBV19 and TRBJ1-5; D gene unclear. CDR1 is LNHDA and CDR2 is SQIVND in the germline V gene (reference sequence). The CDR3 sequence is 15 residues long. Trimming took 8 bases from V and 0 from J, leaving 14 bases between them. CDR3 coding DNA: TGTGCCAGTGAGGGCTATCGTAATAGCAATCAGCCCCAGCATTTT. The encoded protein is CASEGYRNSNQPQHF.

The chain combines TRBV20-1 with TRBJ2-3; TRBD2 agrees at 10 bases. The J segment lost 0 bases and the V segment lost 3 bases, leaving 6 bases of the junction unmatched. Germline-derived CDR1 and CDR2 are DFQATT and SNEGSKA (reference sequence). CDR3 length: 16 amino acids. The CDR3, as DNA: TGCAGTGCTAGTCTAGCGGGGGCCCCTAGCACAGATACGCAGTATTTT. Translated: CSASLAGAPSTDTQYF.

The V gene is TRBV29-1, the J gene TRBJ1-3, with D unclear. This CDR3 contains 14 residues. The germline V gene encodes CDR1 SQVTM and CDR2 ANQGSEA. Trimming removed 4 bases from V and 0 bases from J, with 10 bases in between. The chain's CDR3 is CSVARYHSGNTIYF. As DNA, the CDR3 is TGCAGCGTTGCCCGGTACCACTCTGGAAACACCATATATTTT.

This clone was counted between two and nine times. The chain joins TRBV7-3 to TRBJ1-2, with D perhaps TRBD1 (6 bases). Germline V lookup: CDR1 SGHTA, CDR2 FQGTGA. Between the trimmed V and J ends, which lost 3 bases and 6 bases, there was a span of 17 bases. This CDR3 has 15 amino acids. CDR3 in amino acids: CASSLTDSPTNGYTF. DNA for the CDR3: TGTGCCAGCAGCTTGACGGACAGTCCTACTAATGGCTACACCTTC.

Written as DNA, the CDR3 is TGTGCCAGCAGTCGACAGAATAGCAATCAGCCCCAGCATTTT. Its translation is CASSRQNSNQPQHF. The genes are TRBV6-6 and TRBJ1-5, with D possibly TRBD1 on 5 matching bases. There are 14 residues in the CDR3. Germline-derived CDR1 and CDR2 are MNHNY and SVGAGI (reference sequence). Trimming shortened V by 5 bases and J by 0 bases, and 8 bases separated the two germline ends.

The chain has TRBV11-3 and TRBJ2-1, with TRBD1 matching over 10 bases. Germline assignment: CDR1 SGHNT and CDR2 YENEEA. V dropped 2 bases and J dropped 0; count of bases not matched to a gene: 1. This CDR3 has 16 residues. The CDR3 sequence: CASSLWTGGSYNEQFF. In DNA form, the CDR3 reads TGTGCCAGCAGCTTATGGACAGGGGGCTCCTACAATGAGCAGTTCTTC.

This chain links TRBV3-1 (or the pseudogene TRBV3-2) with TRBJ2-7; TRBD1 is a possible D gene (7 bases). Trimming removed 4 bases from V and 5 bases from J, with 15 bases in between. The germline CDR1 and CDR2 sequences are LGHDT and YNNKEL (reference sequence). The CDR3 is 14 residues long. The CDR3 is CASSPRRGQDEQYF. Written as DNA, the CDR3 is TGTGCCAGCAGCCCCCGGAGGGGGCAAGACGAGCAGTACTTC.